This T cell receptor beta chain emerged from a study of blood T cells in healthy people across ages. Overall study results and limits: Roughly linearly, TCR beta diversity per million T cells fell as age increased. Naive CD4+ cell counts and diversity both ran higher in long-lived than in aged donors.

With respect to this clonotype: Antigen unknown.

PCR was performed a second time for roughly 7 to 12 cycles using a sample-barcoded 5' primer and a J-beta primer mix. Using its own MiXCR run on the 5' RACE reads, TCRdb lists one record per CDR3 protein. The sample lists 1.5 million to 2 million distinct CDR3 sequences, roughly 52% occurring once. The germline V gene encodes CDR1 SGHAT and CDR2 FQNNGV. The CDR3 totals 16 residues. Each donor gave about 9.3 milliliters of peripheral blood. This receptor was taken from a woman between 40 and 50 years old in good health. The chain couples TRBV11-2 to TRBJ2-7, with D uncertain. The J call may not be correct, given that the DNA end is closer to TRBJ2-5. Source material: blood. CDR3 sequence reads: CASSPPGVLVGETQYF. CDR3 coding DNA: TGTGCCAGCAGCCCCCCCGGCGTTCTGGTGGGAGAGACCCAGTACTTC.